This is a list of T cell receptor beta chains from one sample in a study of blood T cell repertoires in COVID-19. Sequencing was performed with immunoSEQ multiplex PCR; in TCRdb, only in-frame clones are kept and a portion is missing. The table has over 200,000 clones, approximately 83% seen once. Specimen: peripheral blood. These TCRs come from a woman aged 25 to 45 with COVID-19, enrolled during active disease. Each CDR3 is given with its conserved first and last residue. A D gene is named only where the DNA matches it firmly. Expanded clones get a size class; other rows say once, few or many, or leave the size out.

cdr3_nt cdr3_aa j_call clone_size d_call v_call
TGTGCCAGCGAAAGCGGGGGGGATAACAATGAGCAGTTCTTC CASESGGDNNEQFF TRBJ2-1 few TRBD2 TRBV2
TGTGCCTGGAGAGTAGTGGGAGGGGGCAATGAGCAGTTCTTC CAWRVVGGGNEQFF TRBJ2-1 . . TRBV30
TGTGCCAGCAGTTTATTTGCGGGCAGCGGTTCACCCCTCCACTTT CASSLFAGSGSPLHF TRBJ1-6 few . TRBV27
TGCGCCAGCAGCCAAGTCACAGGGGCCCTTCGGCCCCAGCATTTT CASSQVTGALRPQHF TRBJ1-5 . TRBD1 TRBV4-1
TGTGCCACAAAACATTGGGACAGCTACAATGAGCAGTTCTTC CATKHWDSYNEQFF TRBJ2-1 . TRBD1 TRBV19
TGTGCCAGCAGACCGGAGCCGGGACTAGCCCGGATTTCTGGGGCCAACGTCCTGACTTTC CASRPEPGLARISGANVLTF TRBJ2-6 . TRBD2 TRBV2
TGCGCCAGCAGCTTGTACTCGGAAGGGTTTGGGACAGGCCTTGAGCAGTTCTTC CASSLYSEGFGTGLEQFF TRBJ2-1 . TRBD1 TRBV5-1
TGTGCCAGCAGCGCCCGGACAGGGGGCGGCGGTACTGAAGCTTTCTTT CASSARTGGGGTEAFF TRBJ1-1 . TRBD1 TRBV9
TGCGCCAGCAGCCAAGAAGGGGGGGGGCCCGGCACTGAAGCTTTCTTT CASSQEGGGPGTEAFF TRBJ1-1 . . TRBV4-3
TGTGCCAGCAGTGAAGTGGCCAGCACAGATACGCAGTATTTT CASSEVASTDTQYF TRBJ2-3 . . TRBV2
TGCAGTGCTAGTATCAACAGGGGAACTGAAGCTTTCTTT CSASINRGTEAFF TRBJ1-1 . TRBD1 TRBV20-1
TGCAGCGTTATCGATCGTCGCGGGAGGGAGGCGAACGAGCAGTACTTC CSVIDRRGREANEQYF TRBJ2-7 . TRBD2 TRBV29-1
TGTGCCAGCAGCCCAACTAGCGGGAGGGGGGCAGAGACCCAGTACTTC CASSPTSGRGAETQYF TRBJ2-5 . TRBD2 TRBV7-3
TGTGCCAGCGCTAGCGGGGGTGAGACCCAGTACTTC CASASGGETQYF TRBJ2-5 . TRBD2 TRBV2
TGTGCCAGTACCCCCCTGGTTGGCAGGGGGCTATCGGGCACTGAAGCTTTCTTT CASTPLVGRGLSGTEAFF TRBJ1-1 . TRBD1 TRBV19
TGTGCCAGCTCGCAAGGGGTAGCGGACTACGAGCAGTACTTC CASSQGVADYEQYF TRBJ2-7 . . TRBV18
TGCGCCAGCAGCCAAGCAAGGGGACAGGGGGCCTACGAGCAGTACTTC CASSQARGQGAYEQYF TRBJ2-7 . TRBD1 TRBV4-1
TGTGCCAGCAGTCCCCTTTCACAGGGGGCGACGGGGACCCAGTACTTC CASSPLSQGATGTQYF TRBJ2-5 . TRBD1 TRBV6-6